This TCR beta chain appears in the sequencing data of a study of beta chain features in type 1 diabetes. This clone was seen a handful of times. Expressed TCRB transcripts got sequenced, as all isolated RNA was reverse transcribed. Assay used: immunoSEQ multiplex PCR; TCRdb lists only in-frame clones, some missing. The table records fewer than 350,000 clones, around 7.8% of them present only once. The sample taken for sequencing was central memory CD4+ T cells from blood. This sequence originates from a woman aged 18-30 years in good health.

The CDR3 loop reads CASSPQLGQGFGGYTF. DNA of the CDR3: TGTGCCAGCAGCCCACAACTCGGACAGGGGTTCGGTGGCTACACCTTC. The J gene is TRBJ1-2, the V gene TRBV9; 9 bases are a match to TRBD1. V gave up 4 bases and J gave up 7 bases; unmatched junction bases: 14. Germline loops: CDR1 SGDLS, CDR2 YYNGEE. The CDR3 has 16 residues. The full variable domain, in which reference TRBV9 and TRBJ1-2 provide the parts outside the CDR3, is DSGVTQTPKHLITATGQRVTLRCSPRSGDLSVYWYQQSLDQGLQFLIQYYNGEERAKGNILERFSAQQFPDLHSELNLSSLELGDSALYFCASSPQLGQGFGGYTFGSGTRLTVV.